Listed here are 9 T cell receptor beta chains from one sample, sequenced in a study of human T cells and chemical hapten exposure. Time point noted: patch test 2, 6 weeks after DPC sensitization. Regarding treatment: therapeutic diphenylcyclopropenone sensitization with weekly scalp DPC. TCRdb independently ran MiXCR on the RACE reads; one entry per CDR3 protein. The table records tens of thousands of distinct CDR3 sequences, 8% to 13% of them present only once. The sequenced sample was whole blood, obtained in connection with sensitization to the hapten diphenylcyclopropenone (DPC). These receptors originate from a man aged 35 to 55 with alopecia areata. Some clones in this sample may be carry-over from other donors' samples.

At least ten counts were recorded for this clonotype. The V and J genes are TRBV20-1 and TRBJ2-1; 10 bases line up with TRBD2. V shed 4 bases, J shed 5 bases, and the junction held 2 bases outside the gene matches. This CDR3 comprises 13 residues. CDR1 DFQATT and CDR2 SNEGSKA come from the germline V gene (reference sequence). In nucleotides, the CDR3 is TGCAGTGCTACTAGCGGGGGAAACAATGAGCAGTTCTTC. This codes for CSATSGGNNEQFF.

The V call is TRBV7-9, the J call TRBJ2-1; D may correspond to TRBD1 or TRBD2 (5 bases each). The CDR3 contains 17 residues. Per germline, CDR1 SEHNR and CDR2 FQNEAQ (reference sequence). V was shortened by 6 bases and J by 5 bases, with 23 bases between the two germline ends. The CDR3: CASSLGVGPSANNEQFF. The CDR3 DNA sequence: TGTGCCAGCAGTTTGGGGGTGGGCCCTTCTGCAAACAATGAGCAGTTCTTC.

This clonotype came up a few times. The chain is built from TRBV11-2 and TRBJ2-3; 8 nucleotides align to TRBD2. V lost 0 bases, J lost 0 bases, and 8 bases stayed unmatched. CDR3 length: 18 amino acids. Looked up from germline, CDR1 is SGHAT and CDR2 is FQNNGV. CDR3 in amino acids: CASSLDRGASGSTDTQYF. In DNA form, the CDR3 reads TGTGCCAGCAGCTTAGATCGGGGGGCTAGCGGGAGCACAGATACGCAGTATTTT.

By its share, this clonotype is medium-sized. The rearrangement joins TRBV28 to TRBJ2-4; unclear D gene. The CDR3 is made up of 12 amino acids. Trimming took off 1 base at V and 7 bases at J, with 5 bases between the two ends. Germline V lookup: CDR1 MDHEN, CDR2 SYDVKM. The CDR3 reads CASSLLGNIQYF. The CDR3 DNA reads as TGTGCCAGCAGTTTATTAGGGAACATTCAGTACTTC. The full variable domain, completed using reference TRBV28 and TRBJ2-4, is DVKVTQSSRYLVKRTGEKVFLECVQDMDHENMFWYRQDPGLGLRLIYFSYDVKMKEKGDIPEGYSVSREKKERFSLILESASTNQTSMYLCASSLLGNIQYFGAGTRLSVL.

There are many counts of this clonotype. The V call is TRBV5-1, the J call TRBJ2-1; D is undetermined. Trimming removed 0 bases from V and 0 bases from J, with 7 bases in between. This CDR3 comprises 15 residues. Germline V gives CDR1 SGHRS, CDR2 YFSETQ. DNA of the CDR3: TGCGCCAGCAGCTTGGCCGGAAGCTCCTACAATGAGCAGTTCTTC. It yields the protein CASSLAGSSYNEQFF.

The chain employs TRBV10-3 and TRBJ2-1, with 8 bases matching TRBD1. Germline lookup yields CDR1 ENHRY and CDR2 SYGVKD. V shed 5 bases and J 4 bases; nucleotides not matched to a gene: 7. The CDR3 length is 15 residues. CDR3 DNA: TGTGCCATCAGTCAGAGACAGGGGCGATACAATGAGCAGTTCTTC. This translates into CAISQRQGRYNEQFF.

This clonotype was picked up a small number of times. The rearrangement uses TRBV27 and TRBJ2-6; D gene unclear. The CDR3 extends over 15 amino acids. The germline V and J ends were trimmed by 5 bases and 0 bases, with 8 bases remaining between them. Germline V CDR1 and CDR2: MNHEY, SMNVEV (reference sequence). DNA of the CDR3: TGTGCCAGCAGTGGCCGCAACTCTGGGGCCAACGTCCTGACTTTC. Residues: CASSGRNSGANVLTF.

This clonotype was recorded a few times. The rearrangement links TRBV7-9 to TRBJ2-3; 12 bases agree with TRBD2. This CDR3 is built from 16 residues. Unmatched junction bases numbered 9, after V lost 5 bases and J lost 6 bases. Germline assignment: CDR1 SEHNR and CDR2 FQNEAQ (reference sequence). In DNA, the CDR3 is TGTGCCAGCAGCCCGCTAGGACTAGCGGGATCGGATACGCAGTATTTT. This translates into CASSPLGLAGSDTQYF.

This clonotype was seen more than once but under ten times. The V gene is TRBV6-5, the J gene TRBJ2-7; 11 positions agree with TRBD1. V shed 4 bases and J 1 base; nucleotides not matched to a gene: 6. Germline V gives CDR1 MNHEY, CDR2 SVGAGI. The CDR3 has 16 amino acids. The CDR3 bases are TGTGCCAGCAGTTCTTTCGGGACAGGGGGTTCCTACGAGCAGTACTTC. It translates to CASSSFGTGGSYEQYF.